One sample yielded the 23 T cell receptor beta chains listed below, sequenced in a study of beta chain features in type 1 diabetes. Broader study findings: There was a moderate but significant shortening of TCRB CDR3s in all four CD4+ subsets of Type 1 diabetes patients.

Their target antigens are unknown. The sequenced template was cDNA made from the entire isolated RNA. TCRdb's table, derived via immunoSEQ multiplex PCR, lists solely in-frame clones and lacks some. The table includes hundreds of thousands of clones, over 10% detected once. Sample: naive CD4+ T cells from blood. The receptor source for this set is a man younger than 35 with type 1 diabetes.

The table lists this clone with a few counts. The V gene is TRBV30, the J gene TRBJ1-1; no firm D call. CDR3 length: 12 residues. CDR1 GTSNPN and CDR2 SVGIG come from the germline V gene (reference sequence). Trimming left V 7 bases short and J 4 bases short, with 13 bases between. The CDR3 coding sequence is TGTGCCTCCTCCCCGGGGTCCACTGAAGCTTTCTTT. Amino acid sequence: CASSPGSTEAFF.

This clone was seen more than once but under ten times. The chain combines TRBV25-1 with TRBJ1-2; 9 bases match TRBD1. CDR1 is MGHDK, CDR2 SYGVNS, per germline. This CDR3 has 17 amino acids. The J segment lost 3 bases and the V segment lost 4 bases, leaving 12 bases of the junction unmatched. CDR3 loop: CASSGGTGTWSDYGYTF. The CDR3 DNA follows: TGTGCCAGCAGTGGGGGGACAGGGACGTGGTCGGACTATGGCTACACCTTC.

The chain recombines TRBV6-5 with TRBJ2-6; 7 bases align to TRBD2. The CDR3 has 14 residues. From germline, CDR1 is MNHEY and CDR2 SVGAGI. V shed 8 bases and J 0 bases; nucleotides not matched to a gene: 1. The CDR3 loop is CASGLDSGANVLTF. The CDR3 region has the DNA TGTGCCAGCGGACTAGACTCTGGGGCCAACGTCCTGACTTTC.

This clone was counted only a few times. CDR3: CAWTRGGLRANVLTF. DNA of the CDR3: TGTGCCTGGACCCGAGGAGGTCTTCGGGCCAACGTCCTGACTTTC. This chain joins TRBV30 and TRBJ2-6; possible D gene TRBD2, 5 bases. CDR3 length equals 15 residues. Per the germline V gene, CDR1 is GTSNPN and CDR2 is SVGIG (reference sequence). The V gene lost 4 bases and the J gene lost 5 bases, with 15 bases spanning the gap.

The chain combines TRBV7-2 with TRBJ2-5; D gene unclear. This CDR3 comprises 13 residues. V lost 5 bases and J 2 bases, leaving 9 bases between the germline ends. The germline V gene encodes CDR1 SGHTA and CDR2 FQGNSA. Written as DNA, the CDR3 is TGTGCCAGCAGCCTCACGCCACAAGAGACCCAGTACTTC. Protein product: CASSLTPQETQYF. Combining the CDR3 with reference TRBV7-2 and TRBJ2-5 gives the whole variable domain GAGVSQSPSNKVTEKGKDVELRCDPISGHTALYWYRQSLGQGLEFLIYFQGNSAPDKSGLPSDRFSAERTGGSVSTLTIQRTQQEDSAVYLCASSLTPQETQYFGPGTRLLVL.

This clone came up a few times. This chain uses TRBV29-1 with TRBJ1-1; 7 nucleotides match TRBD1. Losses at the gene ends were 5 bases for V and 6 bases for J; bases not matched to a gene: 9. CDR1 and CDR2 (germline): SQVTM, ANQGSEA. This CDR3 region has 13 residues. CDR3 loop: CSVHWDSAPEAFF. The CDR3 DNA reads TGCAGCGTTCATTGGGACAGTGCCCCTGAAGCTTTCTTT.

This clone was seen more than once but under ten times. The chain has TRBV4-1 and TRBJ2-5; 10 bases match TRBD1. Germline lookup yields CDR1 MGHRA and CDR2 YSYEKL. This CDR3 contains 16 residues. Trimming at V came to 0 bases and at J to 6 bases, leaving 7 bases not matched to a gene. The CDR3 nucleotides are TGCGCCAGCAGCCAAGATGGGACAGGGGCGGTGAAGACCCAGTACTTC. Its protein is CASSQDGTGAVKTQYF.

This chain connects TRBV5-6 to TRBJ2-3; D remains unclear. The length of the CDR3 is 12 residues. The V gene's germline CDR1 is SGHDT and CDR2 YYEEEE. The V end lost 4 bases, the J end lost 5 bases, and 8 bases lay between the germline ends. In nucleotides, the CDR3 is TGTGCCAGCAGCCCCACCAGAGATACGCAGTATTTT. Translation gives CASSPTRDTQYF.

The chain uses TRBV11-2 and TRBJ2-7, with a weak D call TRBD2 (6 bases). Germline V gene lookup returns CDR1 SGHAT and CDR2 FQNNGV. V was clipped by 4 bases and J by 6 bases, with 16 bases between them. The CDR3 has 14 residues. The CDR3 DNA sequence: TGTGCCAGCAGCTCCTCTAGCGAATTAGCCGAGCAGTACTTC. Translated, it gives CASSSSSELAEQYF.

This clone was seen a few times. The chain combines TRBV28 with TRBJ1-5; D is undetermined. In germline, CDR1 is MDHEN, CDR2 SYDVKM. The CDR3 extends over 12 amino acids. Trimming removed 2 bases at V and 5 bases at J, with 4 bases between. The CDR3 DNA is TGTGCCAGCAGTTTAAGTTATCAGCCCCAGCATTTT. It codes for CASSLSYQPQHF.

V gene TRBV7-9 combines with J gene TRBJ1-2; D gene ambiguous. The germline gives CDR1 SEHNR, CDR2 FQNEAQ (reference sequence). The CDR3 loop spans 13 amino acids. V was cut by 1 base and J by 4 bases, with 7 bases left in between. DNA for the CDR3: TGTGCCAGCAGCTTAGAGGTCTCCTATGGCTACACCTTC. It translates to CASSLEVSYGYTF.

This clone has only a few counts. The gene calls are TRBV10-3 and TRBJ2-7; D is possibly TRBD1 (5 bases). V was shortened by 11 bases and J by 0 bases, with 11 bases between the two germline ends. CDR1 and CDR2 from the germline V gene are ENHRY and SYGVKD. The length of the CDR3 is 12 residues. The CDR3 DNA reads TGTGCCGGTGGCAGGGACTCCTACGAGCAGTACTTC. This sequence encodes CAGGRDSYEQYF.

This clone has only a few counts. This sequence joins TRBV27 and TRBJ2-1; possible D gene TRBD2, 6 bases. Deletions cut 5 bases from V and 2 bases from J, with 13 bases between. Germline lookup yields CDR1 MNHEY and CDR2 SMNVEV (reference sequence). The CDR3 runs 15 residues. For the CDR3, the DNA is TGTGCCAGCAGTCGCCTCTCGGGGGCCTACAATGAGCAGTTCTTC. This gives the protein CASSRLSGAYNEQFF.

This clone turned up a few times. The V call is TRBV5-1, the J call TRBJ1-1; 10 nucleotides line up with TRBD1. Germline lookup yields CDR1 SGHRS and CDR2 YFSETQ. The CDR3 is made up of 14 amino acids. Germline trimming cut 5 bases from V and 7 bases from J; bases unmatched to any gene: 8. The CDR3 protein is CASRDGTGDDEAFF. In DNA, the CDR3 is TGCGCCAGCAGGGACGGGACAGGGGATGATGAAGCTTTCTTT.

A remark on this clone: Other DNA sequences in this sample translate to the same CDR3. This sequence joins TRBV7-2 and TRBJ2-5; D is ambiguous. V dropped 5 bases and J dropped 1 base, with 2 bases sitting between them. Germline V CDR1 and CDR2: SGHTA, FQGNSA. The CDR3 length is 11 residues. CDR3 sequence: CASSLQETQYF. The DNA for the CDR3 is TGTGCCAGCAGCCTCCAAGAGACCCAGTACTTC.

This clone was picked up a small number of times. V usage is TRBV7-3 and J usage is TRBJ2-3; D uncertain. The V end lost 2 bases, the J end lost 1 base, and 7 bases lay between the germline ends. Germline values: CDR1 SGHTA, CDR2 FQGTGA. This CDR3 is built from 14 residues. The CDR3 nucleotides are TGTGCCAGCAGCTTATCTGCGGGCACAGATACGCAGTATTTT. It translates to CASSLSAGTDTQYF.

The chain links TRBV18 to TRBJ1-1, with D hard to call. Trimming stripped 4 bases from V and 3 bases from J, with 6 bases between. The CDR3 has 12 residues. In germline, CDR1 is KGHSH, CDR2 LQKENI. CDR3 sequence reads: CASSLRDTEAFF. For the CDR3, the DNA is TGTGCCAGCTCACTGAGGGACACTGAAGCTTTCTTT.

The V and J genes are TRBV7-9 and TRBJ2-3; D might be TRBD1 (6 bases). This CDR3 has 13 amino acids. Germline loops: CDR1 SEHNR, CDR2 FQNEAQ (reference sequence). Trimming pared 5 bases from V and 5 bases from J, leaving 11 bases between. CDR3 in amino acids: CASSTQGVDTQYF. CDR3 sequence (DNA): TGTGCCAGCAGCACACAGGGCGTAGATACGCAGTATTTT. Full variable domain (missing parts from reference TRBV7-9 and TRBJ2-3): DTGVSQNPRHKITKRGQNVTFRCDPISEHNRLYWYRQTLGQGPEFLTYFQNEAQLEKSRLLSDRFSAERPKGSFSTLEIQRTEQGDSAMYLCASSTQGVDTQYFGPGTRLTVL.

This clone was detected a few times. The sample has other DNA sequences that encode this CDR3 too. The chain is built from TRBV30 and TRBJ1-5; the D gene is possibly TRBD1 (5 bases). The CDR3 consists of 13 residues. The V gene lost 0 bases and the J gene lost 4 bases, with 7 bases spanning the gap. In germline, CDR1 is GTSNPN, CDR2 SVGIG (reference sequence). CDR3 region: CAWSVGPNQPQHF. The DNA of the CDR3 is TGTGCCTGGAGTGTGGGACCGAATCAGCCCCAGCATTTT.

This clone was counted a few times. The V and J genes are TRBV6-5 and TRBJ1-6, with D maybe TRBD1 (6 bases). The germline V gene has CDR1 MNHEY and CDR2 SVGAGI. The V end was cut by 7 bases, the J end by 8 bases, with 12 bases between. The CDR3 length is 13 residues. This CDR3 is CASKGGIDSPLHF. CDR3 sequence (DNA): TGTGCCAGCAAAGGGGGGATCGATTCACCCCTCCACTTT.

The chain employs TRBV2 and TRBJ2-1; TRBD1 agrees at 9 bases. This CDR3 has 16 amino acids. After removal of 5 bases from V and 7 bases from J, the junction contained 12 bases not matched to a gene. Germline V gene lookup returns CDR1 SNHLY and CDR2 FYNNEI. CDR3 amino acids: CASSFGWDRDTNEQFF. Written as DNA, the CDR3 is TGTGCCAGCAGTTTTGGTTGGGACAGGGATACTAATGAGCAGTTCTTC.

This clone was seen a handful of times. V gene TRBV19 combines with J gene TRBJ2-2; the D is unclear. Looked up from germline, CDR1 is LNHDA and CDR2 is SQIVND (reference sequence). Deletions cut 5 bases from V and 0 bases from J, with 10 bases between. The CDR3 spans 15 residues. The CDR3 region is CASSGKTANTGELFF. In DNA form, the CDR3 reads TGTGCCAGTAGTGGAAAAACAGCGAACACCGGGGAGCTGTTTTTT.

There are a few counts of this clone. This chain uses TRBV18 with TRBJ2-1; 7 bases match TRBD1. The V gene end was trimmed by 5 bases and the J gene end by 3 bases; junction bases not matched to a gene: 7. In germline, CDR1 is KGHSH, CDR2 LQKENI. The CDR3 loop spans 15 amino acids. DNA of the CDR3: TGTGCCAGCTCATTGACAGGGAACGACTACAATGAGCAGTTCTTC. It translates to CASSLTGNDYNEQFF.